These 9 T cell receptor beta chains came from one sample sequenced in a study of shared clonotypes between healthy human individuals. This table comes from immunoSEQ multiplex PCR, and its TCRdb copy is limited to in-frame clones, with some not included. Found here are 2 million to 2.5 million clones, around 90% of them singletons; the top ten hold 0.37%. Material: naive CD4+ T cells from PBMCs. Subset here: CD45RA+ positively selected. The origin of the receptors is a man between 18 and 35 years old in good health. Some clones in this sample may be carry-over from other donors' samples.

CDR3 nucleotides: TGTGCCAGCAGTTTAACCATCCAGCCCCAGCATTTT. Encoded protein: CASSLTIQPQHF. The chain couples TRBV28 to TRBJ1-5; D not certain. Per germline, CDR1 MDHEN and CDR2 SYDVKM. V lost 2 bases to trimming and J lost 7 bases, with 6 bases between them. The CDR3 length is 12 residues.

V usage is TRBV6-1 and J usage is TRBJ2-7; 10 bases line up with TRBD1. Germline loops: CDR1 MNHNS, CDR2 SASEGT. CDR3 size: 17 residues. J gave up 3 bases and V 0 bases, and 8 bases lay outside the gene matches. The CDR3 DNA reads as TGTGCCAGCAGTGAAGCGCGACAGGGGGCGGCTCGCTACGAGCAGTACTTC. Protein product: CASSEARQGAARYEQYF.

The CDR3 coding sequence is TGTGCCAGCAGCCTGGGGACTAGCGCTTACAATGAGCAGTTCTTC. As protein: CASSLGTSAYNEQFF. This chain joins TRBV14 and TRBJ2-1; TRBD2 aligns across 10 bases. The germline CDR1 and CDR2 sequences are SGHDN and FVKESK. V dropped 4 bases and J dropped 4; count of bases not matched to a gene: 4. This CDR3 spans 15 amino acids.

The chain employs TRBV7-3 and TRBJ2-7; D ambiguous. Germline-derived CDR1 and CDR2 are SGHTA and FQGTGA. Trimming pared 3 bases from V and 2 bases from J, leaving 11 bases between. This CDR3 comprises 14 residues. CDR3 in amino acids: CASSFGSAPYEQYF. As DNA, the CDR3 is TGTGCCAGCAGCTTTGGTTCGGCACCCTACGAGCAGTACTTC.

This chain uses TRBV6-6 with TRBJ1-1, with D possibly being TRBD1 (5 bases). Germline V lookup: CDR1 MNHNY, CDR2 SVGAGI (reference sequence). The CDR3 has 11 residues. Between the trimmed V and J ends, which lost 5 bases and 6 bases, there was a span of 7 bases. The CDR3 DNA follows: TGTGCCAGCAGTCGGGGGGCTGAAGCTTTCTTT. Translating it yields CASSRGAEAFF.

V gene TRBV2 combines with J gene TRBJ1-1, with TRBD1 as a possible D gene (5 bases). Trimming cost V 3 bases and J 2 bases, with 10 bases left between them. CDR3 length: 14 amino acids. Germline V gene sequence: CDR1 SNHLY, CDR2 FYNNEI. This chain's CDR3 is CASSELGGNTEAFF. The DNA for the CDR3 is TGTGCCAGCAGTGAGCTGGGGGGAAACACTGAAGCTTTCTTT.

The V call is TRBV5-4, the J call TRBJ2-5; D could derive from TRBD1 or TRBD2 (6 bases each). V lost 6 bases and J 2 bases, leaving 20 bases between the germline ends. Germline V gene lookup returns CDR1 SGHNT and CDR2 YYREEE (reference sequence). This CDR3 is built from 16 residues. CDR3 region: CASTLGGLRGQETQYF. CDR3 nucleotide sequence: TGTGCCAGCACCCTAGGGGGGTTAAGGGGGCAAGAGACCCAGTACTTC.

The rearrangement uses TRBV9 and TRBJ2-5; no reliable D call. V shed 0 bases and J shed 3 bases, with 9 bases lying between them. Germline V gives CDR1 SGDLS, CDR2 YYNGEE. The CDR3 is 14 residues long. CDR3 coding DNA: TGTGCCAGCAGCGTAGCCCTGACGGAAGAGACCCAGTACTTC. It yields the protein CASSVALTEETQYF.

The chain employs TRBV5-6 and TRBJ1-2; D call uncertain. The CDR3 runs 13 residues. V gave up 0 bases and J gave up 8 bases, with 11 bases separating them. Looked up from germline, CDR1 is SGHDT and CDR2 is YYEEEE. The CDR3 coding sequence is TGTGCCAGCAGCTTGGCCGAGAGGTCCGGCTACACCTTC. It translates to CASSLAERSGYTF.